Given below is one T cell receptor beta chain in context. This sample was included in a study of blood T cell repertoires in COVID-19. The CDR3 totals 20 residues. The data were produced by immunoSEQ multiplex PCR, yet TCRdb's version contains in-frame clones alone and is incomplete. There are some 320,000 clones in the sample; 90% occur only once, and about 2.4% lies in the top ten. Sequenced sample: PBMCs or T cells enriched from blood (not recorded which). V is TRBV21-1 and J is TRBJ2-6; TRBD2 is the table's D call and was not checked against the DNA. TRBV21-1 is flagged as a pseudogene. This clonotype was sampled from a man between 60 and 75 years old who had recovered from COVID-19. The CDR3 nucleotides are TGTGCCAGCAGCAAACTCCCCCCTGGCGGGAGTTTCTCTGGGGCCAACGTCCTGACTTTC. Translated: CASSKLPPGGSFSGANVLTF.